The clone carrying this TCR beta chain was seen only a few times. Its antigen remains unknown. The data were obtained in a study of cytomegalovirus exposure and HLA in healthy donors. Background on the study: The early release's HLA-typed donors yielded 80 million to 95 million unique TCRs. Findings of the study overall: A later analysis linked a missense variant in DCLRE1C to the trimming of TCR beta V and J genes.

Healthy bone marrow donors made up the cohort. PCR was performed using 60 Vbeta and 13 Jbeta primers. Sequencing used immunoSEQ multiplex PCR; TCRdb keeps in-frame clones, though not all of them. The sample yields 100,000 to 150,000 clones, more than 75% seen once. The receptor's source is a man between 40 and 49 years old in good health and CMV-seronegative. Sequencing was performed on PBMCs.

DNA of the CDR3: TGTGCCAGCAGCTTGCCGCCGACTTGGACCCAGTACTTC. Its protein product is CASSLPPTWTQYF. V and J are TRBV5-4 and TRBJ2-5; D call uncertain. Looked up from germline, CDR1 is SGHNT and CDR2 is YYREEE (reference sequence). CDR3 length: 13 residues. Trimming shortened V by 1 base and J by 7 bases, and 11 bases separated the two germline ends.